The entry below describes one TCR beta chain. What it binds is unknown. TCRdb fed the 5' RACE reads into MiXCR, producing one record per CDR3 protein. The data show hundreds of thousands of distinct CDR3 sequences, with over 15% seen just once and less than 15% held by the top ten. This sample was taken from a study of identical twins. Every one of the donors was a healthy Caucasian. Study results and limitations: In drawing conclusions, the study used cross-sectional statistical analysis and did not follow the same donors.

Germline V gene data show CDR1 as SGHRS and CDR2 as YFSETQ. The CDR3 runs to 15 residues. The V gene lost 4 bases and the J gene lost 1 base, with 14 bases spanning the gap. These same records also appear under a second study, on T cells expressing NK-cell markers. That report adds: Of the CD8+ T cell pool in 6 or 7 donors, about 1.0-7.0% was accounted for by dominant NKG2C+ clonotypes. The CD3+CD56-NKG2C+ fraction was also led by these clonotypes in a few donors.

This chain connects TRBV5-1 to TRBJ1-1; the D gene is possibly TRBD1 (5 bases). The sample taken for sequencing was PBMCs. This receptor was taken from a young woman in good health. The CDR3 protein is CASSGLGQKNTEAFF. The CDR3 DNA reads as TGCGCCAGCAGCGGACTCGGACAAAAGAACACTGAAGCTTTCTTT.